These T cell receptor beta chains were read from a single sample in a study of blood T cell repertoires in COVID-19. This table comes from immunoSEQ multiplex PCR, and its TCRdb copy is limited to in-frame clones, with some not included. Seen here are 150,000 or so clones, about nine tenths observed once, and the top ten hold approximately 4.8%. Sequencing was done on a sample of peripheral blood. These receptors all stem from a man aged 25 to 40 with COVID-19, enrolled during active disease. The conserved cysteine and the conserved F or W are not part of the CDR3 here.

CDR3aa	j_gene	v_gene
ASSLVRGLVQPQH	TRBJ1-5	TRBV7-6
ASSLSGGGGKYYGYT	TRBJ1-2	TRBV27
ASSAYLAGAGELF	TRBJ2-2	TRBV2
ASSSRGGDYGYT	TRBJ1-2	TRBV27
ASSKTGPYEQY	TRBJ2-7	TRBV14
ASSARQGWGEPQH	TRBJ1-5	TRBV9
ASSFRRDPGGGSPLH	TRBJ1-6	TRBV27
ASSQEGALSKQY	TRBJ2-7	TRBV4-3
ASSSGTGLYEQY	TRBJ2-7	TRBV7-9
ASSLAGVRYGYT	TRBJ1-2	TRBV7-9
ATSDLGGGAGDEQF	TRBJ2-1	TRBV24-1
ASSLAGTGGRYTEAF	TRBJ1-1	TRBV7-6
ASSQGPSGETQY	TRBJ2-5	TRBV4-3
TSSNKWGLAF	TRBJ1-1	TRBV1
ASSVYSTGELF	TRBJ2-2	TRBV9
ASSYSGGGETQY	TRBJ2-5	TRBV6-5
ASSRRAGGLPLAGELF	TRBJ2-2	TRBV28
ASSMGTSGSYEQY	TRBJ2-7	TRBV6-5
ASSLSWGAETQY	TRBJ2-5	TRBV25-1
ASSAYFPGNAGELF	TRBJ2-2	TRBV25-1
ASSQRLSSGRDFADEQF	TRBJ2-1	TRBV4-3
ASSPRQGVTEAF	TRBJ1-1	TRBV9
ASSVVARETQY	TRBJ2-3	TRBV9
ASSVEAGRGYT	TRBJ1-2	TRBV9
ASSSGGVRGEQY	TRBJ2-7	TRBV11-3
ASSVATGSYEQY	TRBJ2-7	TRBV9
ASSLWLQGVNEQF	TRBJ2-1	TRBV28
ASSLRHGHAEAF	TRBJ1-1	TRBV5-1
ASSILGTGGTDTQY	TRBJ2-3	TRBV19
ASSLGQGFDTEAF	TRBJ1-1	TRBV5-8
ATSNSGSTDTQY	TRBJ2-3	TRBV10-3
ASSYSRGGGEETQY	TRBJ2-5	TRBV6-5
ASSRDRADTGELF	TRBJ2-2	TRBV4-1
ASSPSNQPQH	TRBJ1-5	TRBV19
SVGPIHRGRETSNTEAF	TRBJ1-1	TRBV29-1
ASSPDRGELHEQY	TRBJ2-7	TRBV18
ASSLTSTDLYGYT	TRBJ1-2	TRBV5-1
ASSLSSDTQY	TRBJ2-3	TRBV7-3
ATSITGYEQY	TRBJ2-7	TRBV24-1
ASSFRLYTGELF	TRBJ2-2	TRBV28
SVGPRDRHTDTQY	TRBJ2-3	TRBV29-1
ASSWTGSYNEQF	TRBJ2-1	TRBV11-3
ASSFWTGQLDTQY	TRBJ2-3	TRBV28
ASSPTGGLTYEQY	TRBJ2-7	TRBV7-2
ATSDPPRGGSGEQY	TRBJ2-7	TRBV24-1
ATSNRDSKLF	TRBJ1-4	TRBV15
ASSLVGSSGEQF	TRBJ2-1	TRBV5-1
ASSLSILAGAITYNEQF	TRBJ2-1	TRBV5-1
ASSQGGQGSIYEQY	TRBJ2-7	TRBV3-1/TRBV3-2
ASSQDDNEQF	TRBJ2-1	TRBV4-3
ASSFITSGVNEQF	TRBJ2-1	TRBV11-3
ASRRDRGPIGELF	TRBJ2-2	TRBV6-5
ASSTRTGRSEKLF	TRBJ1-4	TRBV19
ASSFLDYAYNEQF	TRBJ2-1	TRBV11-2
ASSHRSTPYEQY	TRBJ2-7	TRBV18
ASSLASGSYNEQF	TRBJ2-1	TRBV5-1
ASSIGAGNTIY	TRBJ1-3	TRBV6-4
ASSDKGLDGYEQY	TRBJ2-7	TRBV19
ASSVGLRGVSPLH	TRBJ1-6	TRBV7-9